A selection of T cell receptor beta chains follows, all from one sample in a study of control samples from healthy donors and cancer patients. Assay used: immunoSEQ multiplex PCR; TCRdb lists only in-frame clones, some missing. The data contain around 140,000 clones, 80% to 95% of them singletons. Source material: blood. The receptors shown here come from a man aged 18 to 29 in good health. The CDR3 runs from the conserved cysteine through the conserved F or W. D genes are given only for firm matches.

J gene,D gene,V gene,CDR3 protein
TRBJ2-7,NA,TRBV18,CASSPGQISYEQYF
TRBJ1-6,NA,TRBV5-4,CASSLPQYNSPLHF
TRBJ1-2,TRBD1,TRBV25-1,CASSEEQGGYTF
TRBJ1-3,NA,TRBV10-2,CASSESPFPTGNTIYF
TRBJ2-5,TRBD2,TRBV5-1,CASSENLAGVKETQYF
TRBJ1-1,TRBD1,TRBV27,CASSLIGQGASTEAFF
TRBJ1-4,NA,TRBV11-2,CASSLGEGVREKLFF
TRBJ1-3,TRBD1,TRBV19,CASSITGTGFFGNTIYF
TRBJ1-1,TRBD1,TRBV3-1/TRBV3-2,CASGTGQGGAFF
TRBJ1-5,NA,TRBV27,CASSLSFSQPQHF
TRBJ2-7,NA,TRBV2,CASSDTTYEQYF
TRBJ1-4,NA,TRBV23-1,CASSQSVVTNEKLFF
TRBJ1-2,NA,TRBV12-2,CASRSPQRGHGYTF
TRBJ1-1,TRBD1,TRBV5-1,CASSPTGQEDTEAFF
TRBJ1-3,NA,TRBV12-3/TRBV12-4,CASSPRGGNTIYF
TRBJ2-5,NA,TRBV11-2,CASSLVAETQYF
TRBJ2-2,NA,TRBV9,CASSVYDGELFF
TRBJ2-1,TRBD2,TRBV6-1,CASSEVGLAERNEQFF
TRBJ1-1,NA,TRBV6-5,CASSWSGWNTEAFF
TRBJ2-1,TRBD2,TRBV6-4,CASSDSTSGANEQFF
TRBJ1-5,NA,TRBV5-1,CASSPVGSNQPQHF
TRBJ2-1,TRBD1,TRBV7-2,CASRKTGFVQFF
TRBJ2-5,NA,TRBV10-3,CAISEGETQYF
TRBJ2-5,NA,TRBV7-9,CASSLGAGGVPPIQETQYF
TRBJ1-1,TRBD1,TRBV6-2/TRBV6-3,CASSYDRGNTEAFF
TRBJ2-2,NA,TRBV15,CATSGSNTGELFF
TRBJ1-1,TRBD1,TRBV6-5,CASSSRTGGYTEAFF
TRBJ2-5,TRBD1,TRBV3-1/TRBV3-2,CASSPQGLETQYF
TRBJ1-1,NA,TRBV18,CASSPPSEMNTEAFF
TRBJ1-2,NA,TRBV11-2,CASSHGIYGYTF
TRBJ2-2,NA,TRBV21-1,CASSSGGSANTGELFF
TRBJ1-2,NA,TRBV10-3,CAISESGRPGHGYTF
TRBJ2-1,TRBD2,TRBV5-4,CASSLGGLASSYEQFF
TRBJ1-6,TRBD1,TRBV7-3,CASSLDRDSPLHF
TRBJ2-1,NA,TRBV21-1,CASSKLQGAFSYNEQFF
TRBJ2-7,TRBD1,TRBV5-1,CASSFRDRDEQYF
TRBJ1-5,NA,TRBV6-5,CASSTGGASNQPQHF
TRBJ2-5,TRBD1,TRBV6-5,CASSYEGQIQETQYF
TRBJ2-2,NA,TRBV27,CASRQDWTGELFF
TRBJ1-1,TRBD1,TRBV6-5,CASGYRGLAFF